The 7 T cell receptor beta chains reported below all come from one sample, sequenced in a study of blood T cell repertoires in COVID-19. Clones were sequenced by immunoSEQ multiplex PCR, and TCRdb holds only the in-frame ones, with some missing. In the table there are 84,000 or so clones, approximately 78% of which are singletons. The sample taken for sequencing was peripheral blood. These receptor sequences come from a woman of 80 years or more with acute or convalescent COVID-19.

This clone showed up just a few times. The V call is TRBV5-4, the J call TRBJ1-1; no firm D call. Germline CDR1 and CDR2: SGHNT and YYREEE (reference sequence). This CDR3 has 13 amino acids. V was pared by 2 bases and J by 2 bases, with 7 bases between. Here the CDR3 reads CASSFHINTEAFF. For the CDR3, the DNA is TGTGCCAGCAGCTTTCACATTAACACTGAAGCTTTCTTT.

This clone was observed a few times. This chain uses TRBV13 with TRBJ2-7; D unresolved. Trimming stripped 2 bases from V and 4 bases from J, with 12 bases between. The length of the CDR3 is 14 residues. Germline V CDR1 and CDR2: PRHDT, FYEKMQ (reference sequence). CDR3 residues: CASSLRSKEYEQYF. CDR3 bases: TGTGCCAGCAGCTTACGGTCTAAAGAATACGAGCAGTACTTC.

This chain connects TRBV25-1 to TRBJ1-5, with TRBD1 as a possible D gene (5 bases). The CDR3 runs to 14 residues. The germline V gene has CDR1 MGHDK and CDR2 SYGVNS. The V and J ends lost 3 bases and 8 bases respectively, with 14 bases between them. The CDR3 nucleotides read TGTGCCAGCAGTGAGACCCAGGGAGGGGAGCCCCAGCATTTT. This translates into CASSETQGGEPQHF.

This clone was seen a single time. V and J are TRBV6-5 and TRBJ2-7; D gene unclear. Looked up from germline, CDR1 is MNHEY and CDR2 is SVGAGI. This CDR3 comprises 11 residues. The ends were cut back, 7 bases at V and 3 bases at J, with 7 bases in the middle. CDR3 loop: CASTERYEQYF. In DNA, the CDR3 is TGTGCCAGCACGGAGCGCTACGAGCAGTACTTC.

The CDR3 protein is CASSRGLAGAGGANVLTF. CDR3 coding DNA: TGTGCCAGCAGCAGGGGACTAGCGGGAGCAGGTGGGGCCAACGTCCTGACTTTC. The rearrangement joins TRBV14 to TRBJ2-6; 14 bases map to TRBD2. Looked up from germline, CDR1 is SGHDN and CDR2 is FVKESK. V lost 5 bases to trimming and J lost 3 bases; unmatched junction nucleotides: 6. This CDR3 is built from 18 residues.

The chain couples TRBV6-1 to TRBJ2-7; 10 nucleotides agree with TRBD1. V was clipped by 3 bases and J by 6 bases; unmatched bases: 17. The CDR3 length is 18 residues. CDR1 MNHNS and CDR2 SASEGT come from the germline V gene. The CDR3 reads CASSEGYPRGQGFIEQYF. The CDR3 DNA is TGTGCCAGCAGTGAGGGATACCCTCGGGGACAGGGGTTTATCGAGCAGTACTTC.

The V call is TRBV7-9, the J call TRBJ1-4; D might be TRBD1 (5 bases). Deletions cut 5 bases from V and 3 bases from J, with 16 bases between. CDR3 length: 16 residues. Germline V CDR1 and CDR2: SEHNR, FQNEAQ (reference sequence). The CDR3 sequence: CASSDISQGPNEKLFF. The CDR3 DNA is TGTGCCAGCAGCGACATTTCCCAGGGCCCTAATGAAAAACTGTTTTTT.